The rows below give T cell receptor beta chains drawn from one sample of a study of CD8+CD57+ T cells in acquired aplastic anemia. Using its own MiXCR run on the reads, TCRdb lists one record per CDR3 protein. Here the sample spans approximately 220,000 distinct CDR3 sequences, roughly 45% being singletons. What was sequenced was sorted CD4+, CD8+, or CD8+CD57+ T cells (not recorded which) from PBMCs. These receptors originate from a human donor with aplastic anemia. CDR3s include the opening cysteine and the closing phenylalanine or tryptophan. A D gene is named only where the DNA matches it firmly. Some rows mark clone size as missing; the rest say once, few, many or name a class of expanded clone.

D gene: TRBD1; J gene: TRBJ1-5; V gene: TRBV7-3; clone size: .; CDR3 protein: CASSPRDRANQPQHF; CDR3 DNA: TGTGCCAGCAGCCCCCGGGACAGGGCCAATCAGCCCCAGCATTTT
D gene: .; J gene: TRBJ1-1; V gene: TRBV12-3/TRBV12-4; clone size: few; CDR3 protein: CASRPTGRNTEAFF; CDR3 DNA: TGTGCCAGCAGGCCGACAGGTAGGAACACTGAAGCTTTCTTT
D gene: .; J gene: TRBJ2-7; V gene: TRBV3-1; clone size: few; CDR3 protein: CASSPFIGGLDEQYF; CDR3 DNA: TGTGCCAGCAGCCCCTTTATCGGGGGGCTCGACGAGCAGTACTTC
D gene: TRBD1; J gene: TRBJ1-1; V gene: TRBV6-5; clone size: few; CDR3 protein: CASSGGQVNTEAFF; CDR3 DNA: TGTGCCAGCAGTGGGGGACAGGTGAACACTGAAGCTTTCTTT
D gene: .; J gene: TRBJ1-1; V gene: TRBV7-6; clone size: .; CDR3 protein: CASSLEGEAFF; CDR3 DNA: TGTGCCAGCAGCTTAGAGGGGGAAGCTTTCTTT
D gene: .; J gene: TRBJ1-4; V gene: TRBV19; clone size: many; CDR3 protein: CASSPGDWRKLFF; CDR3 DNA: TGTGCCAGTAGCCCGGGAGATTGGCGAAAACTGTTTTTT
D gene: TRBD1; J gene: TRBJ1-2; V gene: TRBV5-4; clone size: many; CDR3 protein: CASSSGTGGDNYGYTF; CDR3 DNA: TGTGCCAGCAGCTCGGGGACAGGGGGCGATAACTATGGCTACACCTTC
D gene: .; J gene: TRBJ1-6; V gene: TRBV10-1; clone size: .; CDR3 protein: CARQNSPLHF; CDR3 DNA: TGCGCCAGACAAAATTCACCCCTCCACTTT
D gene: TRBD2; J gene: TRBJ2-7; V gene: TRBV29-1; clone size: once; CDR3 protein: CSLGGGALEQYF; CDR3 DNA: TGCAGCTTGGGCGGGGGGGCCCTAGAGCAGTACTTC
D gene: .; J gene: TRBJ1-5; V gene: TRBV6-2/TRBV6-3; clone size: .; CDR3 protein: CASSLGDGNQPQHF; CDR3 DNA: TGTGCCAGCAGTTTAGGGGACGGCAATCAGCCCCAGCATTTT
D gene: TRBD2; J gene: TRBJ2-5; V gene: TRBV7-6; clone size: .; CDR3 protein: CASSLGTRLAETQYF; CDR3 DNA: TGTGCCAGCAGCCTCGGGACTAGACTTGCGGAGACCCAGTACTTC
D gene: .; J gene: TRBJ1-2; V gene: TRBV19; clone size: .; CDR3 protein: CASQYADEGYTF; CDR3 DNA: TGTGCCAGTCAGTACGCGGACGAAGGCTACACCTTC
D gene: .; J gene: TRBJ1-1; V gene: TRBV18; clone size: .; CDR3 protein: CASSPLISNTEAFF; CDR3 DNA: TGTGCCAGCTCACCCCTGATTAGTAACACTGAAGCTTTCTTT